The 7 T cell receptor beta chains presented below share a single source sample, sequenced in a study of T cells in Graves' hyperthyroidism and ophthalmopathy. Amplification targeted TCR beta CDR3 regions from RNA transcripts. HTBI primers were the set used in a first-round RT-PCR of the TCR CDR3. A single record per CDR3 protein comes from TCRdb applying MiXCR to the multiplex PCR reads. The table has approximately 300,000 distinct CDR3 sequences, over 15% seen once; the top ten hold about 51%. The sample taken for sequencing was blood. These receptors came from a woman in her sixties or seventies with Graves' ophthalmopathy.

This clonotype has at least ten counts. Written as DNA, the CDR3 is TGTGCCGGGGCGTCTTCAACTAATGAAAAACTGTTTTTT. Encoded protein: CAGASSTNEKLFF. This chain links TRBV2 with TRBJ1-4; perhaps TRBD1 as D (5 bases). The length of the CDR3 is 13 residues. Germline-derived CDR1 and CDR2 are SNHLY and FYNNEI. V was clipped by 11 bases and J by 0 bases, with 10 bases between them.

The CDR3 region has the DNA TGTGCCAGCAGTGAAGAAGGTAGCGGTTTTAGCGAGCAGTACTTC. It yields the protein CASSEEGSGFSEQYF. This chain joins TRBV2 and TRBJ2-7; D might be TRBD2 (6 bases). From germline, CDR1 is SNHLY and CDR2 FYNNEI. CDR3 length equals 15 residues. V lost 1 base and J lost 6, with 16 bases in between.

This clonotype was seen more than once but under ten times. V and J are TRBV5-1 and TRBJ2-3, with TRBD1 matching over 7 bases. The V gene end was trimmed by 5 bases and the J gene end by 2 bases; junction bases not matched to a gene: 14. Germline V CDR1 and CDR2: SGHRS, YFSETQ. CDR3 size: 17 residues. CDR3 coding DNA: TGCGCCAGCAGTTCTACCCCACCGGGACAGCTCACAGATACGCAGTATTTT. This translates into CASSSTPPGQLTDTQYF. Combining the CDR3 with reference TRBV5-1 and TRBJ2-3 gives the whole variable domain KAGVTQTPRYLIKTRGQQVTLSCSPISGHRSVSWYQQTPGQGLQFLFEYFSETQRNKGNFPGRFSGRQFSNSRSEMNVSTLELGDSALYLCASSSTPPGQLTDTQYFGPGTRLTVL.

This clonotype showed up many times. The gene calls are TRBV30 and TRBJ1-1; D unclear. CDR1 and CDR2 from the germline V gene are GTSNPN and SVGIG (reference sequence). Trimming removed 0 bases at V and 1 base at J, with 6 bases between. This CDR3 is built from 13 residues. The CDR3 DNA reads TGTGCCTGGAGTGTCCCGAAGAACACTGAAGCTTTCTTT. Amino acids: CAWSVPKNTEAFF.

In regard to this clonotype: This may come from a read error, since a much larger clone is one base off. The V call is TRBV5-1, the J call TRBJ2-1, with a tentative D call TRBD2 (6 bases). Trimming cost V 4 bases and J 6 bases, with 20 bases left between them. The germline V gene encodes CDR1 SGHRS and CDR2 YFSETQ. This CDR3 is 16 amino acids long. The CDR3 region has the DNA TGCGCCAGCAGCGCCGGGAGTAGCTTCGTTGTCAATGAGCAGTTCTTC. This encodes CASSAGSSFVVNEQFF.

This clonotype showed up many times. This sequence joins TRBV7-8 and TRBJ2-1; D uncertain. The V gene lost 1 base and the J gene lost 7 bases, with 11 bases spanning the gap. The CDR3 has 14 residues. Germline CDR1 reads SGHVS; CDR2 reads FQNEAQ. The CDR3 loop reads CASSLGGSNNEQFF. The CDR3 nucleotides are TGTGCCAGCAGCTTAGGAGGCTCGAATAATGAGCAGTTCTTC.

This clonotype occurred a few times. Since a much larger clone is just one base distant, this may be a read error. As DNA, the CDR3 is TGTGCCAGCAGTTGCTCGGTTAGGACTAGCGGGTTCGATGAGCAGTTCTTC. Translated: CASSCSVRTSGFDEQFF. The genes are TRBV6-2 or TRBV6-3 and TRBJ2-1; 11 bases are a match to TRBD2. The CDR3 totals 17 residues. Germline-derived CDR1 and CDR2 are MNHEY and SVGEGT. V shed 4 bases, J shed 8 bases, and the junction held 13 bases outside the gene matches.